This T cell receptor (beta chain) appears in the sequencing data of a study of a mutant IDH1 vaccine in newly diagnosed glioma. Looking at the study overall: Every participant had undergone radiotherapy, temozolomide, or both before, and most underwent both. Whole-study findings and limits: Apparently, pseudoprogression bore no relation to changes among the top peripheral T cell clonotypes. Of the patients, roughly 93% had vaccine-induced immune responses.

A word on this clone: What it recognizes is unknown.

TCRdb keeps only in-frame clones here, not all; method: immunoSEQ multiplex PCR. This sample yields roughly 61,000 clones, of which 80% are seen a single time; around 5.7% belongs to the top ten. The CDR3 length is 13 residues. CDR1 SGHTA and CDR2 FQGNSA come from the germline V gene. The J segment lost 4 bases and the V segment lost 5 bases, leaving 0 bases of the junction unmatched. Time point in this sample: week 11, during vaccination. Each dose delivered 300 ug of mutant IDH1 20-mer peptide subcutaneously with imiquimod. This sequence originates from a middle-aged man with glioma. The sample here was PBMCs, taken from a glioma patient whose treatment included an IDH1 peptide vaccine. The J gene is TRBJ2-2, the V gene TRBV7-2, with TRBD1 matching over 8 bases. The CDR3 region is CASSTGGTGELFF. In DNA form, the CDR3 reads TGTGCCAGCAGCACAGGGGGCACCGGGGAGCTGTTTTTT.